The rows below give T cell receptor beta chains drawn from one sample of a study of T cell repertoires in cytomegalovirus infection. One entry per CDR3 protein, called by TCRdb with MiXCR from the reads. The table lists 350,000 to 450,000 distinct CDR3 sequences, 15% to 20% of them singletons. Sequencing used PBMCs. Source of these receptors: a human donor in good health (CMV status not recorded). Some clones in this sample may be carry-over from other donors' samples. Both conserved end residues are part of each CDR3. D genes are given only for firm matches. Only some rows state a clone size, as once, few, many or a class for expanded clones.

TRBJ1-2 | few | TRBV5-6 | NA | TGTGCCAGCAGCTTGGACACTAGCTATGGCTACACCTTC | CASSLDTSYGYTF
TRBJ2-5 | many | TRBV12-5 | NA | TGTGCTAGTGCCAAAGGCATCACGGCGGGTATAGAGACCCAGTACTTC | CASAKGITAGIETQYF
TRBJ1-2 | NA | TRBV4-3 | NA | TGCGCCAGCAGCCAAGTCGTCACAGTCTATGGCTACACCTTC | CASSQVVTVYGYTF
TRBJ1-1 | NA | TRBV20-1 | NA | TGCAGTGCTAGCCGGTACAGGGCTAGGAACACTGAAGCTTTCTTT | CSASRYRARNTEAFF
TRBJ2-7 | few | TRBV2 | TRBD1 | TGTGCCAGCAGAGGACAGGGGATCTACGAGCAGTACTTC | CASRGQGIYEQYF
TRBJ1-1 | NA | TRBV19 | NA | TGTGCCAGTAGTATAAGGCAGTTGGTGGACACTGAAGCTTTCTTT | CASSIRQLVDTEAFF
TRBJ2-3 | many | TRBV7-2 | TRBD2 | TGTGCCAGCAGCAGACTAGCGGCAGATACGCAGTATTTT | CASSRLAADTQYF
TRBJ2-5 | NA | TRBV28 | NA | TGTGCCAGCAGTTTACTGGGGCTTGGGGAGACCCAGTACTTC | CASSLLGLGETQYF
TRBJ2-3 | many | TRBV12-3/TRBV12-4 | NA | TGTGCCAGCAGTTTTGGGCAGGGTAACACAGATACGCAGTATTTT | CASSFGQGNTDTQYF
TRBJ2-1 | once | TRBV6-5 | NA | TGTGCCAGCAGTTACTCACGAGGGGTCGATGAGCAGTTCTTC | CASSYSRGVDEQFF
TRBJ2-1 | few | TRBV20-1 | NA | TGCAGTGCTGAACGCGGGGTGTCCTACAATGAGCAGTTCTTC | CSAERGVSYNEQFF